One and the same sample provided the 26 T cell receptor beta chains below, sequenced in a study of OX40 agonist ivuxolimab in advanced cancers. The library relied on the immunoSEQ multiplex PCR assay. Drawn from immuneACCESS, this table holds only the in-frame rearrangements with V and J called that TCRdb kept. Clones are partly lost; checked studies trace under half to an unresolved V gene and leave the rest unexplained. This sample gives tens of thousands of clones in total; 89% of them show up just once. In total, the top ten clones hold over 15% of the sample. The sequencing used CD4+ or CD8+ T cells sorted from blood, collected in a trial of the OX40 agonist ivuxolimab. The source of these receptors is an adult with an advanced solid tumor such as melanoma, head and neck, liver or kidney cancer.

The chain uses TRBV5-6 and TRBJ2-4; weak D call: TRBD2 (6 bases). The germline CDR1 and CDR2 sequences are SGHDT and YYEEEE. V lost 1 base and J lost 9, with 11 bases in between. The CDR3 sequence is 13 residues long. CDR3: CASSLWRGSIQYF. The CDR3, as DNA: TGTGCCAGCAGCTTGTGGCGGGGAAGCATTCAGTACTTC.

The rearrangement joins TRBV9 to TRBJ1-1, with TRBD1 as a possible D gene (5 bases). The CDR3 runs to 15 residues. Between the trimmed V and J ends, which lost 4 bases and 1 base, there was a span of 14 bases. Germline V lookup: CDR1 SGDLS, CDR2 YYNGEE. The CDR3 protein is CASSLPGAENTEAFF. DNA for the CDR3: TGTGCCAGCAGCCTTCCCGGGGCAGAGAACACTGAAGCTTTCTTT.

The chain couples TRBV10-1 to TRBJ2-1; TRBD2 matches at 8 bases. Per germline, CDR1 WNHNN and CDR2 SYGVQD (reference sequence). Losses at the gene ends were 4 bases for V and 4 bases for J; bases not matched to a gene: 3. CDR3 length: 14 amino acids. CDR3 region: CASSASSGYNEQFF. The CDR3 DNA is TGCGCCAGCAGTGCGTCTAGCGGGTACAATGAGCAGTTCTTC.

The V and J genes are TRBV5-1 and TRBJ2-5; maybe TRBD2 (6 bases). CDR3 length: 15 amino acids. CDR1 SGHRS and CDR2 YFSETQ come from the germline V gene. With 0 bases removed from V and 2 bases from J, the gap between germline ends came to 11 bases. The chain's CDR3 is CASSLAGALQETQYF. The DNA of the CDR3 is TGCGCCAGCAGCTTGGCGGGAGCCTTACAAGAGACCCAGTACTTC.

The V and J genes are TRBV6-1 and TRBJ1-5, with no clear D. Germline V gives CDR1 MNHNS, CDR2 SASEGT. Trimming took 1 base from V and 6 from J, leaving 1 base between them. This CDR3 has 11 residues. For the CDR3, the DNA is TGTGCCAGCAGTGAAGGTCAGCCCCAGCATTTT. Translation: CASSEGQPQHF.

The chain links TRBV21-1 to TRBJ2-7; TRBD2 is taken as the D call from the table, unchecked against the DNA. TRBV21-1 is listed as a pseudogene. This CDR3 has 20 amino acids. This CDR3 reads CASRPQESVVFRGRTYEQYF. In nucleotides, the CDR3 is TGTGCCAGCCGCCCTCAGGAGTCCGTGGTTTTTCGGGGTCGGACCTACGAGCAGTACTTC.

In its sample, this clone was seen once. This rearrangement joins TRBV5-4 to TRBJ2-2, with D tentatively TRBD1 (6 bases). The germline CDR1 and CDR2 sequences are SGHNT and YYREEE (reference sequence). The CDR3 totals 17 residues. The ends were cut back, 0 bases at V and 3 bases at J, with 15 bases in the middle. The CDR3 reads CASSLEPGEGDTGELFF. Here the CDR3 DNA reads TGTGCCAGCAGCTTGGAGCCAGGGGAAGGAGACACCGGGGAGCTGTTTTTT.

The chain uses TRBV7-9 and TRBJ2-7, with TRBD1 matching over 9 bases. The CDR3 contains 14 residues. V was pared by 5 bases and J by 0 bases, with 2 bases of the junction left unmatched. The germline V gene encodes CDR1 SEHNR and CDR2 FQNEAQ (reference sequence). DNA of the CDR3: TGTGCCAGCAGCCCACAGGGGGCCTCCTACGAGCAGTACTTC. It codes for CASSPQGASYEQYF.

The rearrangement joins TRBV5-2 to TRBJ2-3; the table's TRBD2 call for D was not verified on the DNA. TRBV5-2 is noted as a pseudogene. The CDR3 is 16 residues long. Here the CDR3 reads CASSPGLAGGEDTQYF. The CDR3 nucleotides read TGTGCCAGCAGCCCGGGACTAGCGGGAGGGGAGGATACGCAGTATTTT.

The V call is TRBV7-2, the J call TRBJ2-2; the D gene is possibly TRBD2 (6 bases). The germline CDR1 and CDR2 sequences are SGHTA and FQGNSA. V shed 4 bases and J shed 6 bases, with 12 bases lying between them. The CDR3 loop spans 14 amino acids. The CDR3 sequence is CASSYGRTAGELFF. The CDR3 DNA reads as TGTGCCAGCAGCTACGGGAGAACGGCCGGGGAGCTGTTTTTT. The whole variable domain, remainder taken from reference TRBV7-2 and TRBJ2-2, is GAGVSQSPSNKVTEKGKDVELRCDPISGHTALYWYRQSLGQGLEFLIYFQGNSAPDKSGLPSDRFSAERTGGSVSTLTIQRTQQEDSAVYLCASSYGRTAGELFFGEGSRLTVL.

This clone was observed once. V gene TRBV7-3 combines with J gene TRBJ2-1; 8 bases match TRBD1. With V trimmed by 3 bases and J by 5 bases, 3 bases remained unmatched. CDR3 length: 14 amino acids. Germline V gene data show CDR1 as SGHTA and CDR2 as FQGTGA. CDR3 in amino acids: CASSFAGQDNEQFF. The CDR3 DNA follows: TGTGCCAGCAGCTTTGCGGGACAGGACAATGAGCAGTTCTTC. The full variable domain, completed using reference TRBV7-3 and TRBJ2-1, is GAGVSQTPSNKVTEKGKYVELRCDPISGHTALYWYRQSLGQGPEFLIYFQGTGAADDSGLPNDRFFAVRPEGSVSTLKIQRTERGDSAVYLCASSFAGQDNEQFFGPGTRLTVL.

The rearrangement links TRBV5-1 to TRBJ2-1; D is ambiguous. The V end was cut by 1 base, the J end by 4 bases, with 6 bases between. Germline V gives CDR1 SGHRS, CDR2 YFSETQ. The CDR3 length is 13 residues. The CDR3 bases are TGCGCCAGCAGCTTGCCTCTATACAATGAGCAGTTCTTC. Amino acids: CASSLPLYNEQFF. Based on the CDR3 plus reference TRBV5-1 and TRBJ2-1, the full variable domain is KAGVTQTPRYLIKTRGQQVTLSCSPISGHRSVSWYQQTPGQGLQFLFEYFSETQRNKGNFPGRFSGRQFSNSRSEMNVSTLELGDSALYLCASSLPLYNEQFFGPGTRLTVL.

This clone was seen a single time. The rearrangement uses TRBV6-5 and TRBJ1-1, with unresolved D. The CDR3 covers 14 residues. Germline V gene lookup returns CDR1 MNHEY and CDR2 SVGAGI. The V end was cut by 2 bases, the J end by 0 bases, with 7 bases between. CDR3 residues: CASSYGGMNTEAFF. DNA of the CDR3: TGTGCCAGCAGTTACGGAGGGATGAACACTGAAGCTTTCTTT.

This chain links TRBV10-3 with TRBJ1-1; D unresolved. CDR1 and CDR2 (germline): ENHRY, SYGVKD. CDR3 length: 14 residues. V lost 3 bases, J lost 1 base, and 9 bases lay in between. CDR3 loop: CAISDVGRNTEAFF. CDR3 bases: TGTGCCATCAGTGATGTAGGGCGGAACACTGAAGCTTTCTTT.

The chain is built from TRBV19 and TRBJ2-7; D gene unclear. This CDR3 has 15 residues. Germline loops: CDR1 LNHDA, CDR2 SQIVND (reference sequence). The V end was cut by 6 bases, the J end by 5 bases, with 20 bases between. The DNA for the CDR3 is TGTGCCAGTAGAGGCCCTGGAGAGGCAATTAACGAGCAGTACTTC. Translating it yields CASRGPGEAINEQYF. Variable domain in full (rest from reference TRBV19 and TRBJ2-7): DGGITQSPKYLFRKEGQNVTLSCEQNLNHDAMYWYRQDPGQGLRLIYYSQIVNDFQKGDIAEGYSVSREKKESFPLTVTSAQKNPTAFYLCASRGPGEAINEQYFGPGTRLTVT.

The CDR3 DNA sequence: TGTGCCAGCAGCTCCGTTGAGGACTATGGCTACACCTTC. It encodes CASSSVEDYGYTF. The chain joins TRBV11-2 to TRBJ1-2; D remains ambiguous. Germline V lookup: CDR1 SGHAT, CDR2 FQNNGV. Trimming cost V 4 bases and J 3 bases, with 9 bases left between them. The CDR3 has 13 residues. The full variable domain, rest sourced from reference TRBV11-2 and TRBJ1-2, is EAGVAQSPRYKIIEKRQSVAFWCNPISGHATLYWYQQILGQGPKLLIQFQNNGVVDDSQLPKDRFSAERLKGVDSTLKIQPAKLEDSAVYLCASSSVEDYGYTFGSGTRLTVV.

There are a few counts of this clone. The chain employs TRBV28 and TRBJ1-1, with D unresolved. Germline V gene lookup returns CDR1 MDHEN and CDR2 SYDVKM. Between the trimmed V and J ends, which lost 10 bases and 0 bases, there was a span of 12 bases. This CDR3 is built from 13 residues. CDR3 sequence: CAISEGMNTEAFF. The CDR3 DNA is TGTGCCATATCCGAGGGAATGAACACTGAAGCTTTCTTT.

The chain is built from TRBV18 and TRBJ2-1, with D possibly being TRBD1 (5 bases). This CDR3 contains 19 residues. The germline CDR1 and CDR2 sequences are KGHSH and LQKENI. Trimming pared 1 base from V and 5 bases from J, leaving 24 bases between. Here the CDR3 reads CASSPRELTVPRVDNEQFF. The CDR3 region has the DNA TGTGCCAGCTCACCACGAGAGCTGACAGTCCCGAGAGTAGACAATGAGCAGTTCTTC.

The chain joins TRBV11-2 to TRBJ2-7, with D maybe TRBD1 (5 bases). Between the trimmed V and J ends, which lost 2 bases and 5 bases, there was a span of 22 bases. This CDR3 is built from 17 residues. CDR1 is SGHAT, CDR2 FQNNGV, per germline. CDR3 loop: CASSLRGTPAGAHEQYF. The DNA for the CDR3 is TGTGCCAGCAGCTTAAGGGGTACCCCCGCTGGAGCCCACGAGCAGTACTTC.

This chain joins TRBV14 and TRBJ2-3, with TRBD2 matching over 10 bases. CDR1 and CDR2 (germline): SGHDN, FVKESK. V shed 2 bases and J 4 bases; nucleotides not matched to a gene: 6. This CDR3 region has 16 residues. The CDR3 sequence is CASSQFPSGSPDTQYF. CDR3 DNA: TGTGCCAGCAGCCAATTTCCTAGCGGGAGTCCAGATACGCAGTATTTT.

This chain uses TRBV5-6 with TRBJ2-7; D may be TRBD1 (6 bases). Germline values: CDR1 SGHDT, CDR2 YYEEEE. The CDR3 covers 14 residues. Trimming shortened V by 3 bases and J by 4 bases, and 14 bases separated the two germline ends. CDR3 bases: TGTGCCAGCAGCTCTCAGGGGCCGGGATACGAGCAGTACTTC. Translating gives CASSSQGPGYEQYF.

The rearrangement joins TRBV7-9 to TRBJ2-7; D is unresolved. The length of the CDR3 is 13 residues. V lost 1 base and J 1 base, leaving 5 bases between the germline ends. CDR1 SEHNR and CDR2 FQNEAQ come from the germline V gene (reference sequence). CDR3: CASSLGPSYEQYF. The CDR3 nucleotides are TGTGCCAGCAGCTTAGGCCCGTCCTACGAGCAGTACTTC.

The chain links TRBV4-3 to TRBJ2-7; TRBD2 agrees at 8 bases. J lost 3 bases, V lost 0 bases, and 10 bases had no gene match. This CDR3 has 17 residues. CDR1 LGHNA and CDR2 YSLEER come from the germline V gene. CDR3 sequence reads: CASSQEVYGGLDYEQYF. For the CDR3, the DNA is TGCGCCAGCAGCCAAGAGGTTTACGGGGGACTAGACTACGAGCAGTACTTC.

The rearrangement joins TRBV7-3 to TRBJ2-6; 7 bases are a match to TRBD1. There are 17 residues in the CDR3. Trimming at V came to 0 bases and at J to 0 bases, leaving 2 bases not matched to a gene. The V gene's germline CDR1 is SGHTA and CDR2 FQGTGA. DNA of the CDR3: TGTGCCAGCAGCTTAACAGGGGGCCCCTCTGGGGCCAACGTCCTGACTTTC. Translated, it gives CASSLTGGPSGANVLTF. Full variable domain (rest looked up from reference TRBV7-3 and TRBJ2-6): GAGVSQTPSNKVTEKGKYVELRCDPISGHTALYWYRQSLGQGPEFLIYFQGTGAADDSGLPNDRFFAVRPEGSVSTLKIQRTERGDSAVYLCASSLTGGPSGANVLTFGAGSRLTVL.

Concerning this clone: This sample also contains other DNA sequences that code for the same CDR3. CDR3 in DNA: TGTGCCAGCAGTTACTCGAAACGGGGAGAGACCCAGTACTTC. It translates to CASSYSKRGETQYF. The chain recombines TRBV6-5 with TRBJ2-5; weak D call: TRBD2 (5 bases). V lost 0 bases and J 4 bases, leaving 9 bases between the germline ends. Germline assignment: CDR1 MNHEY and CDR2 SVGAGI. This CDR3 spans 14 amino acids.

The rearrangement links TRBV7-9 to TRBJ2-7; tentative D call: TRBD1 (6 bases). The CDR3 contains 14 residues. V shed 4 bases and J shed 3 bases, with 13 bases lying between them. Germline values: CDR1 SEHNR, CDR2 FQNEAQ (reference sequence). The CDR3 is CASSSRDKIYEQYF. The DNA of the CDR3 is TGTGCCAGCAGCTCACGGGACAAAATCTACGAGCAGTACTTC.